The rows below give T cell receptor beta chains drawn from one sample of a study of monozygotic twins with inflammatory bowel disease. Reanalyzing the 5' RACE reads, TCRdb keeps one entry per CDR3 protein, without DNA. The sample totals fewer than 450,000 distinct CDR3 sequences. Sequences were obtained from blood. Source of these receptors: a human donor with ulcerative colitis or Crohn's disease, or a healthy co-twin of an affected twin (not recorded which). The CDR3 runs from the conserved cysteine through the conserved F or W. The order of the fields is CDR3 protein, J gene, CDR3 length, V gene.

CDR3: CASSYSSTGAQPQHF
J: TRBJ1-5
length: 15
V: TRBV6-5

CDR3: CASSLQGISYEQYF
J: TRBJ2-7
length: 14
V: TRBV5-6

CDR3: CASSFSANEQFF
J: TRBJ2-1
length: 12
V: TRBV7-9

CDR3: CSASRPGPGGYTF
J: TRBJ1-2
length: 13
V: TRBV20-1

CDR3: CASSQRISGQGVPSGNTIYF
J: TRBJ1-3
length: 20
V: TRBV6-2/TRBV6-3

CDR3: CASSQGTVVAGGWGETQYF
J: TRBJ2-5
length: 19
V: TRBV4-1

CDR3: CASSPGNEKLFF
J: TRBJ1-4
length: 12
V: TRBV12-3/TRBV12-4

CDR3: CASRRQGIGTGANVLTF
J: TRBJ2-6
length: 17
V: TRBV28

CDR3: CASSSYQSSGANVLTF
J: TRBJ2-6
length: 16
V: TRBV27

CDR3: CASSPGGRGGVWNIQYF
J: TRBJ2-4
length: 17
V: TRBV7-2

CDR3: CASSLTGGSGNEQFF
J: TRBJ2-1
length: 15
V: TRBV3-1

CDR3: CASSLTGAPNTEAFF
J: TRBJ1-1
length: 15
V: TRBV5-1

CDR3: CASSLISGSNSYNEQFF
J: TRBJ2-1
length: 17
V: TRBV7-8

CDR3: CASSQNGQPGANVLTF
J: TRBJ2-6
length: 16
V: TRBV5-1

CDR3: CASSSPAGQRFNTEAFF
J: TRBJ1-1
length: 17
V: TRBV7-2

CDR3: CASSQTGIFEKLFF
J: TRBJ1-4
length: 14
V: TRBV7-6

CDR3: CSATGFTYEQYF
J: TRBJ2-7
length: 12
V: TRBV20-1

CDR3: CASSERQGPLAFTEAFF
J: TRBJ1-1
length: 17
V: TRBV6-1

CDR3: CASSLLVAYEQYF
J: TRBJ2-7
length: 13
V: TRBV5-1

CDR3: CASSLSSGGFTGELFF
J: TRBJ2-2
length: 16
V: TRBV5-6

CDR3: CAISEQNMNTEAFF
J: TRBJ1-1
length: 14
V: TRBV10-3

CDR3: CAISESRSRSSYEQYF
J: TRBJ2-7
length: 16
V: TRBV10-3

CDR3: CASSPDRDNNQPQHF
J: TRBJ1-5
length: 15
V: TRBV7-2

CDR3: CASSPPTGRLSYEQYF
J: TRBJ2-7
length: 16
V: TRBV28

CDR3: CASSLEIGAGANVLTF
J: TRBJ2-6
length: 16
V: TRBV7-2

CDR3: CASMEGLAGAQQYF
J: TRBJ2-7
length: 14
V: TRBV5-1

CDR3: CASSDWTGGSYEQYF
J: TRBJ2-7
length: 15
V: TRBV6-1

CDR3: CASSPQGYSYNEQFF
J: TRBJ2-1
length: 15
V: TRBV12-3/TRBV12-4

CDR3: CASSQVHYEQYF
J: TRBJ2-7
length: 12
V: TRBV3-1

CDR3: CASRSRGVQETQYF
J: TRBJ2-5
length: 14
V: TRBV4-1

CDR3: CASSSQGVLAGAGNEQFF
J: TRBJ2-1
length: 18
V: TRBV12-3/TRBV12-4

CDR3: CRASGGAGEQFF
J: TRBJ2-1
length: 12
V: TRBV20-1

CDR3: CASSSRTDYEQYF
J: TRBJ2-7
length: 13
V: TRBV28

CDR3: CSARDPEQSNQPQHF
J: TRBJ1-5
length: 15
V: TRBV20-1

CDR3: CASSPGLAGFNEQYF
J: TRBJ2-7
length: 15
V: TRBV19

CDR3: CASSQGGGFYEQYF
J: TRBJ2-7
length: 14
V: TRBV4-1

CDR3: CASSPHRSREQFF
J: TRBJ2-1
length: 13
V: TRBV5-1

CDR3: CASSLRGLGRATQYF
J: TRBJ2-3
length: 15
V: TRBV12-3/TRBV12-4

CDR3: CASSPGGTEAFF
J: TRBJ1-1
length: 12
V: TRBV7-9

CDR3: CAWSVPSPGEAFF
J: TRBJ1-1
length: 13
V: TRBV30

CDR3: CATSRDRQTAGNTIYF
J: TRBJ1-3
length: 16
V: TRBV15

CDR3: CASSLEGMGKEQYF
J: TRBJ2-7
length: 14
V: TRBV5-1

CDR3: CASSFGTGGVLYGYTF
J: TRBJ1-2
length: 16
V: TRBV27